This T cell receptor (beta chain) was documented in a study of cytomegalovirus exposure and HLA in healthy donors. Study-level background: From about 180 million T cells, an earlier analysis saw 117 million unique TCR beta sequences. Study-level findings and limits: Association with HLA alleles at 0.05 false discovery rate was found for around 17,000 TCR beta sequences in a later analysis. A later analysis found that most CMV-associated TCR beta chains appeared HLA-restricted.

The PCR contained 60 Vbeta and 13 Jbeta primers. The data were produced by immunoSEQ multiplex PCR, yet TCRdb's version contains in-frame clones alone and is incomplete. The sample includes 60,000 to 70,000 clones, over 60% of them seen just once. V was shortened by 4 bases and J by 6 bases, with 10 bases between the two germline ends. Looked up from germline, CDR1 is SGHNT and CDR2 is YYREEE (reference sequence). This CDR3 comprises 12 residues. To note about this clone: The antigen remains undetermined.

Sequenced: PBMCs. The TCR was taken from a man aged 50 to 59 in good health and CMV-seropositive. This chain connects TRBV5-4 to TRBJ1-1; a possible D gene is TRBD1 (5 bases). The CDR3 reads CASSHRQSEAFF. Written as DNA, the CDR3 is TGTGCCAGCAGCCATAGACAGTCTGAAGCTTTCTTT. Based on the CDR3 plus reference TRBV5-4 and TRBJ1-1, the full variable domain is ETGVTQSPTHLIKTRGQQVTLRCSSQSGHNTVSWYQQALGQGPQFIFQYYREEENGRGNFPPRFSGLQFPNYSSELNVNALELDDSALYLCASSHRQSEAFFGQGTRLTVV.